Described below is a single T cell receptor beta chain sequence and its context. These data belong to a study of technical replicates of blood from a handful of donors. Data came from immunoSEQ multiplex PCR; TCRdb stores just in-frame clones and leaves some out. The profile shows just under 85,000 clones, more than 90% of them singletons. The receptor comes from a human donor in good health. Specimen: T cells isolated from PBMCs.

CDR3 nucleotide sequence: TGCGCCAGCAGCTTGGCGGTCGACAGGGTTCGTCGTGGCTACACCTTC. Protein sequence: CASSLAVDRVRRGYTF. The chain is built from TRBV5-1 and TRBJ1-2, with TRBD1 identical over 7 bases. CDR1 is SGHRS, CDR2 YFSETQ, per germline. The junction had 12 bases not matched to a gene; V was cut back by 0 bases and J by 7 bases. The CDR3 covers 16 residues.